This is a list of T cell receptor beta chains from one sample in a study of OX40 agonist ivuxolimab in advanced cancers. Repertoires were generated with immunoSEQ multiplex PCR, while TCRdb's copy carries only in-frame clones and drops some. The table includes tens of thousands of clones, 92% detected once. Source: CD4+ or CD8+ T cells sorted from blood, taken in a trial of the OX40 agonist ivuxolimab. All receptors come from an adult with an advanced solid tumor such as melanoma, head and neck, liver or kidney cancer. CDR3s include the opening cysteine and the closing phenylalanine or tryptophan. The order of the fields is CDR3 length, V gene, J gene, clone size, D gene, CDR3 protein, CDR3 DNA. A D gene is named only where the DNA matches it firmly. Not all rows give a size; the values are once, few, many and, for expanded clones, a class.

16	TRBV18	TRBJ2-7	NA	NA	CASSPQSGDSSYEQYF	TGTGCCAGCTCACCTCAGTCCGGGGATAGCTCCTACGAGCAGTACTTC
13	TRBV18	TRBJ1-1	NA	NA	CASSPLVDTEAFF	TGTGCCAGCTCCCCCCTGGTTGATACTGAAGCTTTCTTT
15	TRBV15	TRBJ2-3	once	TRBD2	CATSKSGTSTDTQYF	TGTGCCACCAGCAAGAGCGGGACTAGCACAGATACGCAGTATTTT
16	TRBV6-5	TRBJ2-1	once	TRBD2	CASSYGLAGLQNEQFF	TGTGCCAGCAGTTACGGACTAGCGGGACTACAGAATGAGCAGTTCTTC
11	TRBV6-6	TRBJ1-1	NA	NA	CASMTGTEAFF	TGTGCCAGCATGACAGGCACTGAAGCTTTCTTT
16	TRBV27	TRBJ2-5	once	TRBD2	CASSLYSSGRRETQYF	TGTGCCAGCAGTTTATACTCAAGCGGGAGACGGGAGACCCAGTACTTC
15	TRBV18	TRBJ1-5	NA	NA	CASSPLGGSNQPQHF	TGTGCCAGCTCACCTCTCGGAGGGAGCAATCAGCCCCAGCATTTT
13	TRBV18	TRBJ1-5	NA	NA	CASSPPGVEPQHF	TGTGCCAGCTCACCACCGGGCGTCGAGCCCCAGCATTTT
14	TRBV10-3	TRBJ2-7	NA	TRBD2	CAISERRGGAEQYF	TGTGCCATCAGTGAAAGACGGGGGGGCGCCGAGCAGTACTTC
20	TRBV4-3	TRBJ2-1	NA	TRBD2	CASSQDLGTGLAGRNNEQFF	TGCGCCAGCAGCCAAGATCTTGGTACCGGACTAGCGGGACGAAACAATGAGCAGTTCTTC
14	TRBV2	TRBJ2-6	NA	NA	CASGAASGANVLTF	TGTGCCTCGGGGGCAGCGTCTGGGGCCAACGTCCTGACTTTC
18	TRBV5-4	TRBJ2-2	NA	NA	CASSSKLPLAGETGELFF	TGTGCCAGCAGCTCCAAACTCCCCCTGGCTGGCGAAACCGGGGAGCTGTTTTTT
16	TRBV10-2	TRBJ2-3	once	TRBD2	CASSVSGNFPIDTQYF	TGCGCCAGCAGTGTTAGCGGGAATTTTCCTATTGATACGCAGTATTTT
15	TRBV14	TRBJ1-1	NA	NA	CASSQQQGGDTEAFF	TGTGCCAGCAGCCAGCAACAGGGAGGTGACACTGAAGCTTTCTTT
14	TRBV27	TRBJ1-4	NA	NA	CASSLMGSGEKLFF	TGTGCCAGCAGTTTAATGGGAAGTGGGGAAAAACTGTTTTTT
15	TRBV11-3	TRBJ2-7	NA	TRBD2	CASSKLAGGPYEQYF	TGTGCCAGCAGCAAACTAGCGGGAGGGCCCTACGAGCAGTACTTC
13	TRBV11-3	TRBJ2-3	NA	TRBD2	CASSLVTSGSQYF	TGTGCCAGCAGCTTGGTGACTAGCGGGAGCCAGTATTTT
15	TRBV11-2	TRBJ2-1	NA	TRBD1	CASSSGTGLYNEQFF	TGTGCCAGCAGCTCCGGGACAGGGCTCTACAATGAGCAGTTCTTC
17	TRBV18	TRBJ2-2	once	TRBD2	CASSPPGLGVYTGELFF	TGTGCCAGCTCACCGCCGGGACTAGGGGTTTACACCGGGGAGCTGTTTTTT
18	TRBV7-2	TRBJ2-7	NA	TRBD2	CASSLASVVAGYNYEQYF	TGTGCCAGCAGCTTAGCGTCGGTGGTAGCGGGCTATAACTACGAGCAGTACTTC
17	TRBV4-3	TRBJ2-7	NA	TRBD1	CASSQGGTGQKMGEQYF	TGCGCCAGCAGCCAAGGGGGGACGGGACAGAAAATGGGGGAGCAGTACTTC
15	TRBV2	TRBJ1-2	NA	TRBD1	CASSKRQGALYGYTF	TGTGCCAGCAGTAAAAGACAGGGGGCACTCTATGGCTACACCTTC
16	TRBV5-4	TRBJ2-7	NA	TRBD1	CASRTTQGQGPYEQYF	TGTGCCAGCAGAACGACCCAGGGACAGGGTCCCTACGAGCAGTACTTC